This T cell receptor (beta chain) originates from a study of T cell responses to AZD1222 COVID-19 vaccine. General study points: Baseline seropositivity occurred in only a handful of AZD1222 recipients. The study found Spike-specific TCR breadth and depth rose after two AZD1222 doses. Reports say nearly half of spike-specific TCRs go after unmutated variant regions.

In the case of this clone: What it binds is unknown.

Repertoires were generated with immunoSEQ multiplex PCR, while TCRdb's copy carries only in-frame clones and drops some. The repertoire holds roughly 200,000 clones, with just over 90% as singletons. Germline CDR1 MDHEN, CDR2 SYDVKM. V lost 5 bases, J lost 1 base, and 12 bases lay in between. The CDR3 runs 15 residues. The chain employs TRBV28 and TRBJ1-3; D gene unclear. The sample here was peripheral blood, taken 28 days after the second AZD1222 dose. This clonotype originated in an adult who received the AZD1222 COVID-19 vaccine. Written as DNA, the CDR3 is TGTGCCAGCAGTCTCCGGACGATATCTGGAAACACCATATATTTT. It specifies CASSLRTISGNTIYF.